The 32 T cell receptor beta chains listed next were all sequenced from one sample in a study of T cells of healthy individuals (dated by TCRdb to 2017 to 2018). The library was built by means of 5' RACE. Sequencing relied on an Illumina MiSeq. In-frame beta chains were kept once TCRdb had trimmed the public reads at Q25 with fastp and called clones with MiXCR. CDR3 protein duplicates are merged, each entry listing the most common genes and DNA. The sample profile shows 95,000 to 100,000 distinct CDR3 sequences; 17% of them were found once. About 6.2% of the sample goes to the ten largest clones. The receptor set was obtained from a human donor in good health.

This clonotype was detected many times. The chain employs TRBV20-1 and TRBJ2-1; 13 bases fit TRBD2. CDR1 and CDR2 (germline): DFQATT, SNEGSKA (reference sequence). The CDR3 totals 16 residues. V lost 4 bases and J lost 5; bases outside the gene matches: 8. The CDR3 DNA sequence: TGCAGTGCTACCCCGGGACTAGCGGGGTTGAACAATGAGCAGTTCTTC. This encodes CSATPGLAGLNNEQFF.

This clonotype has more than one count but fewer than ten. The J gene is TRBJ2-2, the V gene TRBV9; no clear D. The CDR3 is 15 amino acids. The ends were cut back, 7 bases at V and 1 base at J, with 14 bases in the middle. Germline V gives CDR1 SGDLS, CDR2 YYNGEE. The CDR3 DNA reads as TGTGCCAGCTCCCGTTGGAATGGGAACACCGGGGAGCTGTTTTTT. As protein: CASSRWNGNTGELFF.

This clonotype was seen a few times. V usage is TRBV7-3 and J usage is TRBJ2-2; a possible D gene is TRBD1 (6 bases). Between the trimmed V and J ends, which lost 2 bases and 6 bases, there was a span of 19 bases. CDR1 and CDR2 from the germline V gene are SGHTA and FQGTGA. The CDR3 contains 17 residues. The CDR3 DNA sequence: TGTGCCAGCAGCTTAGTTGGTGTGTCAGGGGTCCCCGGGGAGCTGTTTTTT. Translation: CASSLVGVSGVPGELFF.

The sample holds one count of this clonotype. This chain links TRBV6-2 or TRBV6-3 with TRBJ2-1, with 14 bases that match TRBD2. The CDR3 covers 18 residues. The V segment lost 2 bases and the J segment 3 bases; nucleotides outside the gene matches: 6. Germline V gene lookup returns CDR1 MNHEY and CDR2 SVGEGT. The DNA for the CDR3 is TGTGCCAGCAGTTACGTGGGGACTAGCGGGAGACTCTACAATGAGCAGTTCTTC. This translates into CASSYVGTSGRLYNEQFF.

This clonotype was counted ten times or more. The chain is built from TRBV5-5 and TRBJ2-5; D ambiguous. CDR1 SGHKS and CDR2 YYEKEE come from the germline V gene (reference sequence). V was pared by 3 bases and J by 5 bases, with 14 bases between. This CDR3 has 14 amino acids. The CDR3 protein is CASSSWDPEETQYF. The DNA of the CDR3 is TGTGCCAGCAGCTCCTGGGATCCCGAGGAGACCCAGTACTTC. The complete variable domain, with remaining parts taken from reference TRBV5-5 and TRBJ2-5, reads DAGVTQSPTHLIKTRGQQVTLRCSPISGHKSVSWYQQVLGQGPQFIFQYYEKEERGRGNFPDRFSARQFPNYSSELNVNALLLGDSALYLCASSSWDPEETQYFGPGTRLLVL.

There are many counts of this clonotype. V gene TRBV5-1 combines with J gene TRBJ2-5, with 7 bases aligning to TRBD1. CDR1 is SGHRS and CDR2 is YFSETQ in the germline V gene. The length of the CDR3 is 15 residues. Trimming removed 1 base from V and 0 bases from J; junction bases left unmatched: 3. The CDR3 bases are TGCGCCAGCAGCTTGATGGGACAGCACCAAGAGACCCAGTACTTC. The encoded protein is CASSLMGQHQETQYF.

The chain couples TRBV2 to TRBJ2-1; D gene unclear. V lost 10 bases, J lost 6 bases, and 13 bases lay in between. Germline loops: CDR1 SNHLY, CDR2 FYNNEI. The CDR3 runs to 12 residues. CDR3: CAKAGLGNEQFF. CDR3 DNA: TGTGCCAAAGCCGGGTTAGGCAATGAGCAGTTCTTC.

The CDR3 spells CASSPPGLAYEQYF. The CDR3 DNA sequence: TGTGCCAGCAGCCCGCCGGGACTAGCGTACGAGCAGTACTTC. V and J are TRBV7-2 and TRBJ2-7; 10 nucleotides agree with TRBD2. Germline V gene data show CDR1 as SGHTA and CDR2 as FQGNSA. The CDR3 is 14 amino acids. V lost 5 bases, J lost 4 bases, and 5 bases stayed unmatched.

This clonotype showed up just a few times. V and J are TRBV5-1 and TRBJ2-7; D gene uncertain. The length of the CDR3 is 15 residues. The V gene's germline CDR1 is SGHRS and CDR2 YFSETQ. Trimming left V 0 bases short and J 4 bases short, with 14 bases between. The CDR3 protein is CASSLAVGRQYEQYF. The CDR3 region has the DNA TGCGCCAGCAGCTTGGCGGTCGGGCGCCAATACGAGCAGTACTTC.

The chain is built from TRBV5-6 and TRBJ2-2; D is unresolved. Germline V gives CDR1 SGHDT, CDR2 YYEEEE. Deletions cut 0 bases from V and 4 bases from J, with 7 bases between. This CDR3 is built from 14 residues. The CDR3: CASSLEWGTGELFF. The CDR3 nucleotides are TGTGCCAGCAGCTTGGAGTGGGGCACCGGGGAGCTGTTTTTT.

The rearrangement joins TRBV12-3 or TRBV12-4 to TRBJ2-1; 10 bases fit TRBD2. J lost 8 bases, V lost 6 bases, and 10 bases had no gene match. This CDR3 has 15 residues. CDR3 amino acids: CASRPGLASAYEQFF. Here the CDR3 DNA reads TGTGCCAGCAGACCGGGACTAGCGAGTGCGTATGAGCAGTTCTTC.

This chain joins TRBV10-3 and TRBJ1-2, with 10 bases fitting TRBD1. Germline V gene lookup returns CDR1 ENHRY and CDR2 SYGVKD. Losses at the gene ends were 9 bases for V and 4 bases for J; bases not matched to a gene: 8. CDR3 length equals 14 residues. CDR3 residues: CAIEGTGVSYGYTF. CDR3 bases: TGTGCCATTGAAGGGACAGGGGTCTCCTATGGCTACACCTTC.

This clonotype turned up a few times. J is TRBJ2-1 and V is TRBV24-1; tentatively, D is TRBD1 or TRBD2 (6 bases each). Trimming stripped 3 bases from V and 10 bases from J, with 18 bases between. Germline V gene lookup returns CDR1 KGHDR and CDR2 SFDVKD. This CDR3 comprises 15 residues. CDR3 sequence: CATSDRGVRPREQFF. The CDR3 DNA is TGTGCCACCAGTGATAGGGGGGTTCGGCCACGCGAGCAGTTCTTC.

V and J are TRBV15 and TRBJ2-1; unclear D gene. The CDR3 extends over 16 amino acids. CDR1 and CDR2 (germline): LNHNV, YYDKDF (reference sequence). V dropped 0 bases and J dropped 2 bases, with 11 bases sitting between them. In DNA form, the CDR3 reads TGTGCCACCAGCAGAGATGGTGGGATTACCTACAATGAGCAGTTCTTC. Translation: CATSRDGGITYNEQFF.

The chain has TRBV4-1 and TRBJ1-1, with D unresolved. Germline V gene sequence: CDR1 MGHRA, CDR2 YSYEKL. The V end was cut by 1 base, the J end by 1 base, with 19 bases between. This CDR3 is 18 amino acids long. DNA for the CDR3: TGCGCCAGCAGCCAAGGACTAAAAGAGAGGGCTAAGAACACTGAAGCTTTCTTT. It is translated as CASSQGLKERAKNTEAFF.

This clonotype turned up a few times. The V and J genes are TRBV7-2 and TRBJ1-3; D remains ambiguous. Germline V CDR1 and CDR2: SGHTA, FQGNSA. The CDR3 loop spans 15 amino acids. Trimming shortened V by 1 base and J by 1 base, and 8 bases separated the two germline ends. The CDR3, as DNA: TGTGCCAGCAGCTTAGACAGCCTTTCTGGAAACACCATATATTTT. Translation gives CASSLDSLSGNTIYF.

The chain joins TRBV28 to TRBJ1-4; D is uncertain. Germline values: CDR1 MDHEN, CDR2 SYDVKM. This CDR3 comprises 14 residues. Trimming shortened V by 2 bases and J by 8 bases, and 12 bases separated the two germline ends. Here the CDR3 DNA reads TGTGCCAGCAGTTTAGGGTCTTATCGAGAAAAACTGTTTTTT. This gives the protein CASSLGSYREKLFF.

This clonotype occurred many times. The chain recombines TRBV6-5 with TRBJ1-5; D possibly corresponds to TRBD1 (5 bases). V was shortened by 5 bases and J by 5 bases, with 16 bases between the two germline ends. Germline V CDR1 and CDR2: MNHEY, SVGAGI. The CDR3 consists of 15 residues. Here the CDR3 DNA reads TGTGCCAGCAGTCCCGGGACCGTCGAGCATCAGCCCCAGCATTTT. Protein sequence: CASSPGTVEHQPQHF.

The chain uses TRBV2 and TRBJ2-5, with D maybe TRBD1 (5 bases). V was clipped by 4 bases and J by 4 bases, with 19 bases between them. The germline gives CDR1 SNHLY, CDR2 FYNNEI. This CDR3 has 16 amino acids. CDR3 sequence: CASSVRNWGERETQYF. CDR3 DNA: TGTGCCAGCAGTGTTAGGAATTGGGGCGAACGAGAGACCCAGTACTTC.

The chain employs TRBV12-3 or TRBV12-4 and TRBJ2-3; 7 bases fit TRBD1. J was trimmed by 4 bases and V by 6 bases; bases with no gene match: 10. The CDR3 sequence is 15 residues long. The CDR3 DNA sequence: TGTGCCAGCAGCTATATAGGGGGCCCGGCAGATACGCAGTATTTT. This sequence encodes CASSYIGGPADTQYF.

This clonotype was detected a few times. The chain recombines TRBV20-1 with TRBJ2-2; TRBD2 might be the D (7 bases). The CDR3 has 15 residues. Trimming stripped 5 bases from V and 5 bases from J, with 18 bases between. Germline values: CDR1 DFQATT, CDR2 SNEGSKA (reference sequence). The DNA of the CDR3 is TGCAGTGCTTTCGATTCGGGGGGCGCGACCGGGGAGCTGTTTTTT. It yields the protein CSAFDSGGATGELFF.

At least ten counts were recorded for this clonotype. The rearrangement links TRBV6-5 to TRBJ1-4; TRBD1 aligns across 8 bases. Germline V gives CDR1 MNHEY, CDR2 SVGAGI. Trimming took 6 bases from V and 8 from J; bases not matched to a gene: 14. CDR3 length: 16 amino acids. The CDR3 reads CASSPHETGASEKLFF. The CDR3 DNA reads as TGTGCCAGCAGCCCTCATGAGACAGGGGCGTCAGAAAAACTGTTTTTT.

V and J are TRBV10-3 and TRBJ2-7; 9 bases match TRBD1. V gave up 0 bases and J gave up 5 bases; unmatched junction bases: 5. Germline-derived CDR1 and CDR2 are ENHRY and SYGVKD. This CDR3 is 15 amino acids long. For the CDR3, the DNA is TGTGCCATCAGTGAGTCCGGGACAGGGATCCACGAGCAGTACTTC. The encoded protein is CAISESGTGIHEQYF.

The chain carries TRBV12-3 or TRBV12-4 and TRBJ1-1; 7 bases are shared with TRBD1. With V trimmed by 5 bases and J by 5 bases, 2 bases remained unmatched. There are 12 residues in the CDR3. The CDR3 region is CASSTGVTEAFF. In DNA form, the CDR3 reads TGTGCCAGCAGTACAGGGGTTACTGAAGCTTTCTTT.

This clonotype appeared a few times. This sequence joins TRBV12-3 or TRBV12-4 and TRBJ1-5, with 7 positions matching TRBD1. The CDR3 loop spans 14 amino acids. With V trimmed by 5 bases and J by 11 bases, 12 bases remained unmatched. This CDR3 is CASSPTGQRGAQHF. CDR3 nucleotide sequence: TGTGCCAGCAGTCCCACGGGACAGAGGGGGGCCCAGCATTTT.

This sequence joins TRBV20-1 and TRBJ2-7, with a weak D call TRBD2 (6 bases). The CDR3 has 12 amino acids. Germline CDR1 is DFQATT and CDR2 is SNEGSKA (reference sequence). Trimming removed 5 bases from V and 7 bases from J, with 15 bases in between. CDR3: CSAGGLSEEQYF. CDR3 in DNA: TGCAGTGCTGGGGGACTTAGCGAGGAGCAGTACTTC.

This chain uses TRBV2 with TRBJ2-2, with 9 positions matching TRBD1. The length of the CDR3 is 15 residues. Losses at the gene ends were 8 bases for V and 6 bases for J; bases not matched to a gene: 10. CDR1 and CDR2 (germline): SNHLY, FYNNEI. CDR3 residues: CASRDGTGSAGELFF. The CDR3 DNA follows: TGTGCCAGCCGGGACGGGACAGGGTCGGCCGGGGAGCTGTTTTTT.

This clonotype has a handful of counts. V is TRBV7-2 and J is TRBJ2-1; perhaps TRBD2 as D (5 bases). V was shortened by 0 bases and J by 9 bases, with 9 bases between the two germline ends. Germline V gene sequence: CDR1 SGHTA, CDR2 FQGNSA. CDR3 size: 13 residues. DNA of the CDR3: TGTGCCAGCAGCTTAGCTAGGGCGGGTGAGCAGTTCTTC. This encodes CASSLARAGEQFF.

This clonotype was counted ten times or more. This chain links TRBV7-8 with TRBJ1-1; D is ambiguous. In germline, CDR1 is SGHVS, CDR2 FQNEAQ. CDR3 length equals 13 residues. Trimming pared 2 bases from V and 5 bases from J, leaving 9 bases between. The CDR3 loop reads CASSLKSRTEAFF. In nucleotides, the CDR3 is TGTGCCAGCAGCTTAAAGTCAAGGACTGAAGCTTTCTTT. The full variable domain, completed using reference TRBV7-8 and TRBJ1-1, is GAGVSQSPRYKVAKRGQDVALRCDPISGHVSLFWYQQALGQGPEFLTYFQNEAQLDKSGLPSDRFFAERPEGSVSTLKIQRTQQEDSAVYLCASSLKSRTEAFFGQGTRLTVV.

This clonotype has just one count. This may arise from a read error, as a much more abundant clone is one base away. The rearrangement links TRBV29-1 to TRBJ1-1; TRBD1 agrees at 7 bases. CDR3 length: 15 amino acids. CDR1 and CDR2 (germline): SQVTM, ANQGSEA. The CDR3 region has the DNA TGCAGCGTAGTAGTTTTGAGGGGGCTGCGAGTTGAAGCTTTATTT. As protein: CSVVVLRGLRVEALF.

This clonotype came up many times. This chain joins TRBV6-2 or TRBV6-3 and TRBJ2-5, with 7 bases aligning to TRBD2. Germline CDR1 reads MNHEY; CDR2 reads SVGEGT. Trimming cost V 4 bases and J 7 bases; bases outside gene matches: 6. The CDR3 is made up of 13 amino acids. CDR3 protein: CASSSGPGGTQYF. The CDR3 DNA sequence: TGTGCCAGCAGTTCGGGTCCGGGGGGGACCCAGTACTTC.

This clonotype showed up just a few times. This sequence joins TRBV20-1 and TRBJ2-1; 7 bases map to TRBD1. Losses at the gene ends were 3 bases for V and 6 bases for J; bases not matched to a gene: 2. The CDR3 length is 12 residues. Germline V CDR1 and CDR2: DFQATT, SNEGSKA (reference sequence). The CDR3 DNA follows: TGCAGTGCTAGGACAGGGTTCAATGAGCAGTTCTTC. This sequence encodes CSARTGFNEQFF.